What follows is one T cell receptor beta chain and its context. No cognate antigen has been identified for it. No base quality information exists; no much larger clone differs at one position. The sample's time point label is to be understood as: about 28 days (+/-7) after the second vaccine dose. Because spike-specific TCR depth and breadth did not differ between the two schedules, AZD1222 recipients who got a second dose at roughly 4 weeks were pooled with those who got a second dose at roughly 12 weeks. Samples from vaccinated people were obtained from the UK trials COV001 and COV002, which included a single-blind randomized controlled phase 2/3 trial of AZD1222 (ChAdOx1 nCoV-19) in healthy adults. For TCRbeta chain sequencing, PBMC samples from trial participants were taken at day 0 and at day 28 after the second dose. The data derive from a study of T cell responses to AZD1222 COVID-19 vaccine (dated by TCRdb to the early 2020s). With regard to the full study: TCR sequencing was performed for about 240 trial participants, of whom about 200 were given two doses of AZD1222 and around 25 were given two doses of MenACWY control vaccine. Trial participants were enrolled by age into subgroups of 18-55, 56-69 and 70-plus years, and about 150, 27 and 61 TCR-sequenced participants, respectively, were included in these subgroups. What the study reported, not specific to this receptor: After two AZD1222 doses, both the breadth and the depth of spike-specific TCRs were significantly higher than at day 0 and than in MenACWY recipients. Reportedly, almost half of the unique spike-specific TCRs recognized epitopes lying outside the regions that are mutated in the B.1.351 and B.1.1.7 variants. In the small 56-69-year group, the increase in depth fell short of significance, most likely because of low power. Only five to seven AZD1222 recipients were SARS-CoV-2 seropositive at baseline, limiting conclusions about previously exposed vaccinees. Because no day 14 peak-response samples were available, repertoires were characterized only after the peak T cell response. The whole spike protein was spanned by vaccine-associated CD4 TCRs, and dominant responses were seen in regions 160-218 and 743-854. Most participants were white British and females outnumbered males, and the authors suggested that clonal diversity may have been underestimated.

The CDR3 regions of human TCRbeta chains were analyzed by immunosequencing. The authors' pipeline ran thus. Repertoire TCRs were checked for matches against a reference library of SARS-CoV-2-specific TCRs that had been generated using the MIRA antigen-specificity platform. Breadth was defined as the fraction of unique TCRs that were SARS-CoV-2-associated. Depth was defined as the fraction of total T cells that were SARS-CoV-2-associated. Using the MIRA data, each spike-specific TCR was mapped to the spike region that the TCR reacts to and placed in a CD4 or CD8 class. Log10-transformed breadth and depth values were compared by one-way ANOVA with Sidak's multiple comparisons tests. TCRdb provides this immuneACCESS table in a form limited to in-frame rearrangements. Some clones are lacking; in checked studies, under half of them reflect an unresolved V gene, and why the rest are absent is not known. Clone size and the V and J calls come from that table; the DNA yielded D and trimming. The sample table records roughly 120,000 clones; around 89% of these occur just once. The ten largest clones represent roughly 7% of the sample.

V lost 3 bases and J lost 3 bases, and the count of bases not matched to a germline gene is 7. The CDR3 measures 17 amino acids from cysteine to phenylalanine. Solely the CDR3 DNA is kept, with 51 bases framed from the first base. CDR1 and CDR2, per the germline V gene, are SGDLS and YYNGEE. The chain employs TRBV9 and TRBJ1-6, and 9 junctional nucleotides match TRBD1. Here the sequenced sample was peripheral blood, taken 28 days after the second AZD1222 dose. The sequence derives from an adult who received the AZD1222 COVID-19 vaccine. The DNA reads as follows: TGTGCCAGCAGCGCATCCGGGACAGGGAACTATAATTCACCCCTCCACTTT. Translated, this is CASSASGTGNYNSPLHF.